The 23 T cell receptor beta chains below were found in one sample sequenced in a study of Graves' ophthalmopathy and Graves' hyperthyroidism. RNA transcripts were the source from which TCR beta CDR3 regions were amplified. First-round RT-PCR relied on HTBI primers, and a second-round multiplex PCR came next. TCRdb called the multiplex PCR reads again in MiXCR, with one record for every CDR3 protein. The sample has around 1,000,000 distinct CDR3 sequences, 35% to 45% seen once. The specimen was peripheral blood or thyroid tissue (not recorded which). These receptors all stem from an adult man with Graves' hyperthyroidism.

This clonotype was observed at least ten times. The chain combines TRBV5-1 with TRBJ1-5; D gene unclear. Trimming removed 0 bases from V and 1 base from J, with 8 bases in between. Germline lookup yields CDR1 SGHRS and CDR2 YFSETQ. The CDR3 consists of 15 residues. DNA for the CDR3: TGCGCCAGCAGCTTGGTCCCGGGGAGCAATCAGCCCCAGCATTTT. It is translated as CASSLVPGSNQPQHF.

This clonotype appeared a few times. V gene TRBV15 combines with J gene TRBJ1-2; tentative D call: TRBD1 (5 bases). V lost 0 bases, J lost 4 bases, and 18 bases lay in between. Germline V gene lookup returns CDR1 LNHNV and CDR2 YYDKDF (reference sequence). There are 17 residues in the CDR3. The CDR3 reads CATSRDDSGTASYGYTF. The CDR3 bases are TGTGCCACCAGCAGAGATGATAGTGGGACTGCTTCCTATGGCTACACCTTC.

This clonotype was detected only a few times. Here the CDR3 DNA reads TGTGCCAGCAGTTTAAGGGACCCTGGAAACACCATATATTTT. This codes for CASSLRDPGNTIYF. The rearrangement links TRBV12-3 or TRBV12-4 to TRBJ1-3; TRBD1 is a possible D gene (5 bases). V lost 2 bases and J lost 2, with 7 bases in between. This CDR3 is built from 14 residues.

Concerning this clonotype: With a much larger clone just one base away, this may be a read error. The chain employs TRBV7-9 and TRBJ2-6; the D gene is possibly TRBD1 (5 bases). The CDR3 totals 15 residues. Germline loops: CDR1 SEHNR, CDR2 FQNEAQ (reference sequence). Here the CDR3 reads CASSLDVSGANALTF. The CDR3 nucleotides read TGTGCCAGCAGCTTAGACGTGTCTGGGGCCAACGCCCTGACTTTC.

This chain connects TRBV25-1 to TRBJ2-7, with 8 bases lining up with TRBD1. J lost 6 bases, V lost 6 bases, and 10 bases had no gene match. In germline, CDR1 is MGHDK, CDR2 SYGVNS. The CDR3 totals 14 residues. DNA for the CDR3: TGTGCCAGCAGAGCTAGGACAGGGACGGGCGAGCAGTACTTC. Protein sequence: CASRARTGTGEQYF.

This clonotype has at least ten counts. At one end, the junction sequence differs from germline, possibly due to a read error. CDR3 loop: CASSADSDEQYF. CDR3 DNA: TGTGCCAGCAGTGCGGACTCCGACGAGCAGTACTTC. The V and J genes are TRBV6-2 or TRBV6-3 and TRBJ2-7; weak D call: TRBD2 (5 bases). This CDR3 region has 12 residues. The V gene's germline CDR1 is MNHEY and CDR2 SVGEGT.

The chain carries TRBV11-1 and TRBJ2-7; D may be TRBD1 or TRBD2 (6 bases each). Trimming left V 5 bases short and J 5 bases short, with 16 bases between. The CDR3 consists of 14 residues. CDR1 SGHAT and CDR2 FQDESV come from the germline V gene (reference sequence). CDR3 in DNA: TGTGCCAGCAGCCCCAAGGAGGGGGTCCACGAGCAGTACTTC. Its protein product is CASSPKEGVHEQYF.

CDR3 protein: CASSALVGGEQYF. The DNA of the CDR3 is TGTGCCAGCAGCGCATTGGTGGGAGGCGAGCAGTACTTC. This chain uses TRBV7-6 with TRBJ2-7, with a possible D match to TRBD2 (6 bases). The CDR3 runs to 13 residues. Per the germline V gene, CDR1 is SGHVS and CDR2 is FNYEAQ. Between the trimmed V and J ends, which lost 5 bases and 6 bases, there was a span of 14 bases.

This clonotype showed up many times. This chain joins TRBV7-2 and TRBJ1-1; D call uncertain. There are 16 residues in the CDR3. The germline gives CDR1 SGHTA, CDR2 FQGNSA. V shed 3 bases and J shed 1 base, with 15 bases lying between them. The CDR3 DNA reads as TGTGCCAGCAGCTTGGACGTGGCGGCGGGGAACACTGAAGCTTTCTTT. Translating gives CASSLDVAAGNTEAFF.

The chain is built from TRBV29-1 and TRBJ2-7, with TRBD2 matching over 10 bases. With V trimmed by 4 bases and J by 1 base, 7 bases remained unmatched. There are 15 residues in the CDR3. Looked up from germline, CDR1 is SQVTM and CDR2 is ANQGSEA. This CDR3 is CSVGPSGSLSYEQYF. The DNA for the CDR3 is TGCAGCGTTGGGCCTAGCGGGAGTCTTTCCTACGAGCAGTACTTC.

This clonotype was counted ten times or more. The CDR3 DNA reads TGCAGTGCTAGAGATACCGGGGTGGGCTATGGCTACACCTTC. Translation gives CSARDTGVGYGYTF. V and J are TRBV20-1 and TRBJ1-2, with D hard to call. The CDR3 is 14 amino acids. Germline V lookup: CDR1 DFQATT, CDR2 SNEGSKA (reference sequence). V was pared by 0 bases and J by 4 bases, with 12 bases between.

This clonotype has a handful of counts. The chain recombines TRBV28 with TRBJ1-2; 10 bases match TRBD1. The germline gives CDR1 MDHEN, CDR2 SYDVKM. V lost 6 bases and J lost 4; bases outside the gene matches: 8. The CDR3 is 15 residues long. CDR3 residues: CASRTSGQGTYGYTF. CDR3 nucleotide sequence: TGTGCCAGCAGGACCTCGGGACAGGGGACCTATGGCTACACCTTC.

The chain recombines TRBV12-3 or TRBV12-4 with TRBJ2-2, with D possibly matching TRBD1 (6 bases). V gave up 10 bases and J gave up 6 bases, with 15 bases separating them. This CDR3 is 13 amino acids long. The CDR3 here is CATRNRVPGELFF. The CDR3 nucleotides are TGTGCCACCAGAAACAGGGTCCCCGGGGAGCTGTTTTTT.

Turning to this clonotype: A junction end diverges from the germline sequence, so it may reflect a read error. The V gene is TRBV2, the J gene TRBJ2-7; the D call may be TRBD1 or TRBD2 (5 bases each). The CDR3 runs to 15 residues. In germline, CDR1 is SNHLY, CDR2 FYNNEI. The CDR3 sequence: CANSSPGAGTYEQYF. CDR3 nucleotides: TGCGCCAACAGCTCACCCGGGGCAGGCACCTACGAGCAGTACTTC.

This clonotype came up a few times. The chain couples TRBV30 to TRBJ1-1; D uncertain. CDR1 and CDR2 from the germline V gene are GTSNPN and SVGIG (reference sequence). V was trimmed by 1 base and J by 0 bases, leaving 9 bases between them. The CDR3 contains 14 residues. CDR3 residues: CAWSGPVLNTEAFF. The CDR3 bases are TGTGCCTGGAGTGGCCCTGTCCTGAACACTGAAGCTTTCTTT. The full variable domain, in which reference TRBV30 and TRBJ1-1 provide the parts outside the CDR3, is SQTIHQWPATLVQPVGSPLSLECTVEGTSNPNLYWYRQAAGRGLQLLFYSVGIGQISSEVPQNLSASRPQDRQFILSSKKLLLSDSGFYLCAWSGPVLNTEAFFGQGTRLTVV.

This clonotype was observed a handful of times. This chain joins TRBV10-3 and TRBJ2-3; TRBD2 is a possible D gene (5 bases). CDR3 size: 13 residues. The germline V and J ends were trimmed by 6 bases and 4 bases, with 11 bases remaining between them. Germline assignment: CDR1 ENHRY and CDR2 SYGVKD. Here the CDR3 reads CAIRPDFADTQYF. The CDR3 bases are TGTGCCATCAGGCCGGACTTCGCAGATACGCAGTATTTT.

The sample holds many counts of this clonotype. The chain is built from TRBV5-1 and TRBJ2-1, with D hard to call. CDR3 length: 14 amino acids. The ends were cut back, 0 bases at V and 6 bases at J, with 10 bases in the middle. CDR1 is SGHRS, CDR2 YFSETQ, per germline. The CDR3 nucleotides read TGCGCCAGCAGCTTGGACGCTGTCCCCAATGAGCAGTTCTTC. This sequence encodes CASSLDAVPNEQFF.

As regards this clonotype: A read error may be the cause here, since a much bigger clone is one base away. The conserved final phenylalanine or tryptophan is absent from the CDR3, which likely points to a read error. This chain links TRBV20-1 with TRBJ2-7, with TRBD2 matching over 8 bases. The CDR3 sequence is 12 residues long. Germline V CDR1 and CDR2: DFQATT, SNEGSKA (reference sequence). The CDR3 nucleotides are TGCAGCCCCGGGGGGGGGAAGGACGAGCAGTACTGC. Protein sequence: CSPGGGKDEQYC.

This clonotype was observed at least ten times. The rearrangement links TRBV15 to TRBJ1-5; D is unresolved. V shed 0 bases and J shed 7 bases, with 7 bases lying between them. CDR3 length: 13 amino acids. Germline-derived CDR1 and CDR2 are LNHNV and YYDKDF (reference sequence). The CDR3 nucleotides read TGTGCCACCAGCAGAGATTCGGAACAGCCCCAGCATTTT. Translated: CATSRDSEQPQHF.

V usage is TRBV5-4 and J usage is TRBJ2-2; TRBD1 matches at 9 bases. Germline loops: CDR1 SGHNT, CDR2 YYREEE (reference sequence). CDR3 length equals 16 residues. After removal of 3 bases from V and 4 bases from J, the junction contained 7 bases not matched to a gene. The CDR3 spells CASSSPVQGATGELFF. CDR3 DNA: TGTGCCAGCAGCTCTCCTGTACAGGGGGCCACCGGGGAGCTGTTTTTT.

Note on this clonotype: This may be a read error: a much more frequent sequence differs by one nucleotide. The V and J genes are TRBV7-8 and TRBJ2-5, with TRBD1 matching 7 bases. The CDR3 has 14 amino acids. Germline values: CDR1 SGHVS, CDR2 FQNEAQ. The CDR3 coding sequence is TGTGCCAACAGCTTAGCGCGCAGGGGGGAGACCCAGTACTTC. It specifies CANSLARRGETQYF.

The chain couples TRBV7-2 to TRBJ1-1; TRBD1 might be the D (6 bases). The CDR3 covers 17 residues. V shed 6 bases and J shed 2 bases, with 22 bases lying between them. Germline CDR1 is SGHTA and CDR2 is FQGNSA. The CDR3 region is CASSEWGHHLVNTEAFF. Written as DNA, the CDR3 is TGTGCCAGCAGTGAATGGGGACACCACCTCGTAAACACTGAAGCTTTCTTT.

About this clonotype: Just one base apart from a much larger clone, this may be a read error. The chain couples TRBV5-6 to TRBJ1-5; D is unclear. The J call could be wrong; TRBJ2-3 is a better fit for the DNA end. CDR1 is SGHDT and CDR2 is YYEEEE in the germline V gene. The CDR3 covers 13 residues. CDR3 bases: TGTGCCAGCAGCTTTAAGCGCAATCAGCCCCAGTATTTT. Its protein is CASSFKRNQPQYF.